This TCR beta chain was identified in a study of breast tumors, draining lymph nodes, adjacent tissues. Study-wide results and limits: Most tumor T cells seemingly derive from lymph node, then expand in tumor.

TCRdb passed the multiplex PCR reads through MiXCR, listing each CDR3 protein once. Of about 230,000 distinct CDR3 sequences listed, about 30% are singletons. The V end was cut by 2 bases, the J end by 4 bases, with 11 bases between. Germline values: CDR1 SGHNT, CDR2 YENEEA. The CDR3 consists of 15 residues. With respect to this clonotype: Its matching antigen is unknown.

Axillary draining lymph nodes of breast cancer patients supplied the node samples. Sequences were obtained from axillary lymph node tissue. This chain uses TRBV11-3 with TRBJ2-2; D remains ambiguous. The source of this sequence is a female donor with breast cancer. Some clones in this sample may be carry-over from other donors' samples. For the CDR3, the DNA is TGTGCCAGCAGCTTATCACACCCGACCACCGGGGAGCTGTTTTTT. The encoded protein is CASSLSHPTTGELFF.